This T cell receptor (beta chain) was identified during a study of regulatory and conventional T cells in RAG deficiency (dated by TCRdb to 2016 to 2017). Looking at the study overall: To compare the diversity and composition of the repertoires of Treg, conventional CD4+ and CD8+ T cells between RAG-deficient patients and healthy controls, the study applied high-throughput TCR beta sequencing. The study at large found these results: Compared with controls, Omenn syndrome and CID/AS patients had about 100-fold fewer unique TCR beta sequences in Treg cells, whereas the reduction in the other subsets was approximately 9.8-fold. All patient T-cell subsets had shorter CDR3 lengths; Omenn syndrome patients showed >75% Treg-Tconv repertoire overlap at nucleotide and amino acid level. Some T-cell subset analyses were not done for some subjects. Compared with control T-cell subpopulations, the RAG-deficient patients had markedly lower Shannon entropy and higher Simpson indices. Sorted CD25-high CD127-low cells from Omenn syndrome patients may represent peripherally activated cells rather than bona fide Treg cells.

Libraries were made using the immunoSEQ multiplex PCR assay. Genomic DNA from the sorted T-cell subsets was used to amplify rearranged TCR beta chain products, which were then sequenced. Turning to the authors' computational methods: Shannon entropy and Simpson indices were used to measure the diversity of productive TCR beta rearrangements in each repertoire. To gauge clonal expansion, the frequencies of the 100 most abundant productive TCR beta clonotypes among total reads were added together. The TRB repertoires were scored with a self-reactivity index built on which amino acids appear at CDR3beta positions 6 and 7. Repertoire analyses used two-way ANOVA; flow cytometric analyses used Student t or Mann-Whitney tests. This is the immuneACCESS table as TCRdb keeps it, with only in-frame sequences that have V and J called. A part of the clones is gone; compared with another copy, unresolved V genes explain less than half, and the rest is unexplained. V, J and clone size were drawn from that table, and D and trimming were deduced from the DNA. Counted in this sample were under 30,000 clones; about nine tenths of them appeared once. Of the sample, around 0.82% falls within the top ten clones.

For this clone: The specificity of this receptor is unknown. Within one base of it there is no much larger clone, and no base qualities were kept.

Between the V and J ends, shortened by 10 bases and 9 bases respectively, the junction contains 20 bases. The CDR3 runs 13 amino acids, cysteine and phenylalanine included. Left in the record is the CDR3 DNA by itself, 39 bases read in frame from the first base. The CDR1 and CDR2 encoded by the germline V gene are SGHRS and YFSETQ. Before genomic DNA extraction, regulatory T cells were isolated from blood as CD4+CD25-high CD127-low cells. Roughly eight healthy control donors were used as the comparison group for repertoire analyses. A further study also used this sample, focusing on regulatory T cells. Taken from the second paper: For the multiplex PCR, 52 forward TRBV primers and 13 reverse TRBJ primers were used, and amplification bias was corrected with both assay-based and computational methods. Repertoires from patients had restricted unique TRB V-J pairs and skewed V and J gene usage, with the strongest effect in regulatory T cells. The study compared T-cell receptor beta repertoires of sorted regulatory, conventional CD4+ and CD8+ T cells between CD3G-deficient patients and healthy controls. Peripheral blood mononuclear cells were isolated by Ficoll density separation. Rearranged TRB loci were amplified from genomic DNA by multiplex PCR within the immunoSEQ assay. TRB amplicons were sequenced using an Illumina HiSeq platform. Custom algorithms error-filtered the raw sequences and aligned the raw sequences to reference gene sequences, after which the immunoSEQ online tools were used for analysis. Frequencies of productive and nonproductive TRB rearrangements were assessed among unique sequences as well as among total sequences. Prism software was used to run t tests, Mann-Whitney tests or two-way ANOVA for comparisons between groups.

The rearrangement joined TRBV5-1 to TRBJ2-1, with the D gene too uncertain to name. The source material was Tregs sorted from blood. The receptor comes from a human donor in good health. The DNA sequence is as follows: TGCGCCTCAGCAGTAAATCCGCCAGCTGAGCAGTTCTTC. The resulting protein is CASAVNPPAEQFF.